The following is a T cell receptor beta chain sequence with its context. This sample is part of a study of blood T cell repertoires in COVID-19. Study-wide background: The United States, Italy and Spain provided the acute and convalescent COVID-19 samples. PBMCs, B-cell-depleted T cells, or T cells were the source of the cDNA or gDNA that made up the material.

Authors' methods: Scientists estimated how many nucleated cells there were by amplifying reference gene primers. Produced via immunoSEQ multiplex PCR; TCRdb's table is partial and in-frame only. The V and J calls and the clone size are those of that table, but D and trimming were determined from the DNA. The top ten clones hold roughly 8% of a sample with about 480,000 clones, approximately 88% of them seen once. Seattle patient enrollment occurred during active infection, with longitudinal follow-up thereafter. The origin of this receptor is a woman between 50 and 59 years old with COVID-19, enrolled during active disease. The sequencing input was peripheral blood.

In DNA, the CDR3 is TGTGCCAGCAGTTACTTCGGGGTGGAGGGCGATGAGCAGTTCTTC. Its protein product is CASSYFGVEGDEQFF. The chain couples TRBV6-5 to TRBJ2-1; maybe TRBD2 (6 bases). The CDR3 spans 15 residues. V lost 1 base and J 8 bases, leaving 15 bases between the germline ends. Germline V gives CDR1 MNHEY, CDR2 SVGAGI.